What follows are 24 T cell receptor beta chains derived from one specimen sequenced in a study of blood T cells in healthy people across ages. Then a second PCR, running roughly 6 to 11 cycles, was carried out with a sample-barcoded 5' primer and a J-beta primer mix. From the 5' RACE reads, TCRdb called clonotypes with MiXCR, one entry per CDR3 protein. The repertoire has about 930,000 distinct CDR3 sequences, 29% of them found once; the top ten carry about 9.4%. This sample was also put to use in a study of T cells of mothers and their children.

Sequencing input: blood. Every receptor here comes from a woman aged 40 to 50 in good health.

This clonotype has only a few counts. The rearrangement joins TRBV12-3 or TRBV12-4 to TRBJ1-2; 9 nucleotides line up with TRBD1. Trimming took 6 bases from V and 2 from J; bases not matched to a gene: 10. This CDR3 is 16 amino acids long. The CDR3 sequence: CASRSQGTGKNYGYTF. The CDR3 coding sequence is TGTGCCAGCAGGTCTCAAGGGACAGGGAAAAACTATGGCTACACCTTC.

CDR3 in amino acids: CSARPGLAVLSYEQYF. The CDR3 nucleotides are TGCAGTGCCAGACCGGGACTAGCGGTTCTCTCCTACGAGCAGTACTTC. V and J are TRBV20-1 and TRBJ2-7; 11 bases are a match to TRBD2. The CDR3 extends over 16 amino acids. CDR1 DFQATT and CDR2 SNEGSKA come from the germline V gene (reference sequence). V shed 6 bases and J 0 bases; nucleotides not matched to a gene: 10.

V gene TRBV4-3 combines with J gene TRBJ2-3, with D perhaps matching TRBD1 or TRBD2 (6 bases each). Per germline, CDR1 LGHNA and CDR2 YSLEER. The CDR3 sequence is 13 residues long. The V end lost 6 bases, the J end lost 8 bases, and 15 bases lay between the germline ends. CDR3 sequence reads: CASRNAGGRTQYF. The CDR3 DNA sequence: TGCGCCAGCAGAAACGCTGGGGGGCGTACGCAGTATTTT.

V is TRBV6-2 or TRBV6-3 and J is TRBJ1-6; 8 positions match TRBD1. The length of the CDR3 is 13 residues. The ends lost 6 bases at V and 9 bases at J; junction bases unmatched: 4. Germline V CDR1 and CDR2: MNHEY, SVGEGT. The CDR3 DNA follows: TGTGCCAGCAGACCCGGGACAGGTTCACCCCTCCACTTT. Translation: CASRPGTGSPLHF.

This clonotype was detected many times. The CDR3 DNA reads TGTGCCAGCAGCCCAGGGAACGGCAATCAGCCCCAGCATTTT. This encodes CASSPGNGNQPQHF. The chain uses TRBV28 and TRBJ1-5; maybe TRBD1 (5 bases). The CDR3 length is 14 residues. Per germline, CDR1 MDHEN and CDR2 SYDVKM. The V and J ends lost 6 bases and 2 bases respectively, with 11 bases between them.

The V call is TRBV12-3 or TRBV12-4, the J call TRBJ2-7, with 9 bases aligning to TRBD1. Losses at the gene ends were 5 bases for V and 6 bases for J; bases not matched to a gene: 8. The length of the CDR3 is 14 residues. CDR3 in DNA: TGTGCCAGCAGTGTCCTGGACAGGGGAGGCGAGCAGTACTTC. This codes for CASSVLDRGGEQYF.

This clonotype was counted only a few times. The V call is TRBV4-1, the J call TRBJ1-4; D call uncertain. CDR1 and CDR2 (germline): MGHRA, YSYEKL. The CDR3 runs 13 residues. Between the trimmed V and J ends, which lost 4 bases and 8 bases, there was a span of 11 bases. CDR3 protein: CASSLTAGEKLFF. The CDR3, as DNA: TGCGCCAGCAGCCTAACAGCGGGGGAAAAACTGTTTTTT.

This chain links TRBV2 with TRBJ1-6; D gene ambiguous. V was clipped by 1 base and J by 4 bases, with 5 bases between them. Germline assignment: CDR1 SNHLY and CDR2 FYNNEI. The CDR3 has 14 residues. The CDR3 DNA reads TGTGCCAGCAGTGAAGAGTCGTATAATTCACCCCTCCACTTT. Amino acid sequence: CASSEESYNSPLHF. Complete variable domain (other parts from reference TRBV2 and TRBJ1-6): EPEVTQTPSHQVTQMGQEVILRCVPISNHLYFYWYRQILGQKVEFLVSFYNNEISEKSEIFDDQFSVERPDGSNFTLKIRSTKLEDSAMYFCASSEESYNSPLHFGNGTRLTVT.

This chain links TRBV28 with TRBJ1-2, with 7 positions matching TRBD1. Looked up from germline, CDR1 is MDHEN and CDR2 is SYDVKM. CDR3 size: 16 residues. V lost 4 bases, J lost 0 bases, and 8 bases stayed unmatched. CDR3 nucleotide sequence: TGTGCCAGCAGTTCAACAGGGGACAGCACTAACTATGGCTACACCTTC. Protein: CASSSTGDSTNYGYTF.

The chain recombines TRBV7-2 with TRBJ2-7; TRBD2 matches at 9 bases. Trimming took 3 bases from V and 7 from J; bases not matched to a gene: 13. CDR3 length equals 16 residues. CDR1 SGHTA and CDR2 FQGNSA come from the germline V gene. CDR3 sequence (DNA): TGTGCCAGCAGCTTCGGGGGGCTAGCGGGGCTCAATGAGCAGTACTTC. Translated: CASSFGGLAGLNEQYF.

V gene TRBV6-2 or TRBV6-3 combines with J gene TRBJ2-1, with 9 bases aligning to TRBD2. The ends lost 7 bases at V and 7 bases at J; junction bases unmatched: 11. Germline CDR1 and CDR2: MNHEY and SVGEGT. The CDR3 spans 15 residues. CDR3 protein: CASTKGSGSGNEQFF. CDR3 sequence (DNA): TGTGCCAGCACCAAAGGTAGCGGGAGTGGTAATGAGCAGTTCTTC.

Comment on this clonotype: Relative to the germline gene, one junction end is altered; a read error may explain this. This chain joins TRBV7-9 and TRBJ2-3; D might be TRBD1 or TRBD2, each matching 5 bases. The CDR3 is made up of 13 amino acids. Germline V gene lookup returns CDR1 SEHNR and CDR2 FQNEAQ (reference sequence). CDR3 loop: CACRWGSADTQYF. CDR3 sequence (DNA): TGTGCCTGCAGATGGGGGTCGGCAGATACGCAGTATTTT.

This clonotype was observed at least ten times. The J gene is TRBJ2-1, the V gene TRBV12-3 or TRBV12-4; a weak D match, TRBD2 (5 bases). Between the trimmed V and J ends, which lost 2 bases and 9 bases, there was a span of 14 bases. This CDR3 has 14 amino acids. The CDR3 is CASSLFESSGEQFF. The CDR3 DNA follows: TGTGCCAGCAGTTTATTCGAGTCGAGCGGTGAGCAGTTCTTC.

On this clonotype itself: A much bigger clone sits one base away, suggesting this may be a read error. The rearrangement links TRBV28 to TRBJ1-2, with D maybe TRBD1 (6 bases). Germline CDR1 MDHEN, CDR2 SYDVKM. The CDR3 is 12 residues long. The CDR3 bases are TGTGCCAGCGGTCAGGGGCTCTATGGCAACACCTTC. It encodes CASGQGLYGNTF.

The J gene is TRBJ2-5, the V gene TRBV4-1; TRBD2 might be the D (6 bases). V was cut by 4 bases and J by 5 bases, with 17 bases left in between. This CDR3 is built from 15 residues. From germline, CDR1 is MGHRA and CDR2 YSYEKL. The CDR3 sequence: CASSLNELAAETQYF. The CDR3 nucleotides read TGCGCCAGCAGCCTAAACGAACTAGCAGCTGAGACCCAGTACTTC.

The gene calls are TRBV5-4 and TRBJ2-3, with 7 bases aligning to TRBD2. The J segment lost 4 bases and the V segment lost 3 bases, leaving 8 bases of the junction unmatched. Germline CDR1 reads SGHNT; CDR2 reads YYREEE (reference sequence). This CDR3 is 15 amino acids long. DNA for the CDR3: TGTGCCAGCAGCTCCCCGGGACTATCGTCAGATACGCAGTATTTT. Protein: CASSSPGLSSDTQYF.

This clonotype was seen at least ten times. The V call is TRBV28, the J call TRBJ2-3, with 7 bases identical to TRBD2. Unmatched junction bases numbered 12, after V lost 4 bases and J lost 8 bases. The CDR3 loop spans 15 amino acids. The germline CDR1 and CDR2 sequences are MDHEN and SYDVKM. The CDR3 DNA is TGTGCCAGCAGTTCCCCCGGGTTTTCTAGCGGTACGCAGTATTTT. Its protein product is CASSSPGFSSGTQYF.

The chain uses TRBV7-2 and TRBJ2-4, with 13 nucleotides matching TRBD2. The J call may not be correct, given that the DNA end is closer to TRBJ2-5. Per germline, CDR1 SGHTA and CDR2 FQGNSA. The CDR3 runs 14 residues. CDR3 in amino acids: CASSSRTSGGTQYF. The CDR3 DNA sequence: TGTGCCAGCAGCTCCAGGACTAGCGGGGGGACCCAGTACTTC.

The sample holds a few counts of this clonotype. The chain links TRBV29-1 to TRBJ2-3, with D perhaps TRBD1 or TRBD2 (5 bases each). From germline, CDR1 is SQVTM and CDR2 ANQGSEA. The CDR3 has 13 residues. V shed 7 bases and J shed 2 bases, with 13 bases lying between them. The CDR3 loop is CSGSGANTDTQYF. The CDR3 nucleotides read TGCAGCGGATCCGGGGCCAACACAGATACGCAGTATTTT.

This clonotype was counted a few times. CDR3 DNA sequence: TGTGCCAGCAGGAGACAGGGGGGAGCGGGCGAGCAGTACTTC. It specifies CASRRQGGAGEQYF. V and J are TRBV12-3 or TRBV12-4 and TRBJ2-7, with TRBD1 identical over 9 bases. This CDR3 is 14 amino acids long. The ends lost 6 bases at V and 6 bases at J; junction bases unmatched: 9.

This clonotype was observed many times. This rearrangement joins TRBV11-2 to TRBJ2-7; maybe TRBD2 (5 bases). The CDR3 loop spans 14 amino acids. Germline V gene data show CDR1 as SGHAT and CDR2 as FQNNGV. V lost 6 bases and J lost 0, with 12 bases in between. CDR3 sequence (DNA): TGTGCCAGCAGACTAGGTTTTAGCTCCTACGAGCAGTACTTC. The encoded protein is CASRLGFSSYEQYF.

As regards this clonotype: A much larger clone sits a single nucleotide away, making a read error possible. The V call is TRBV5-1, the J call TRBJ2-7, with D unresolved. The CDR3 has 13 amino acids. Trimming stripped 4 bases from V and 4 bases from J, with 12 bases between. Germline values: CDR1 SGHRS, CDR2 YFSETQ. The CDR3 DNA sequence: TGCGCCAGCAGCAACGGGCCGACGTACGAGCAGTACTTC. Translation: CASSNGPTYEQYF.

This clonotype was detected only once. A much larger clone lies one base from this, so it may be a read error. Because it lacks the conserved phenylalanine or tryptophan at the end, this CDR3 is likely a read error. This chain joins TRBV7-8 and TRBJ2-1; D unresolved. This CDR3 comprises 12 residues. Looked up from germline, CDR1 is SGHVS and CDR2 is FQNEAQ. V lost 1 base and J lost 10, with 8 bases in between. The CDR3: CASSLVVGEQFS. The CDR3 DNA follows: TGTGCCAGCAGCTTAGTAGTTGGGGAGCAGTTCTCC.

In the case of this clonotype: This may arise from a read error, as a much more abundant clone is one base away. The CDR3 sequence: CASNRAGTVIFYEQYF. CDR3 coding DNA: TGTGCCAGCAACCGAGCAGGGACAGTAATATTCTACGAGCAGTACTTC. The rearrangement joins TRBV3-1 to TRBJ2-4; 7 nucleotides align to TRBD1. The end of the DNA fits TRBJ2-7 better, so the J call may be wrong. CDR3 size: 16 residues. Germline-derived CDR1 and CDR2 are LGHDT and YNNKEL (reference sequence).